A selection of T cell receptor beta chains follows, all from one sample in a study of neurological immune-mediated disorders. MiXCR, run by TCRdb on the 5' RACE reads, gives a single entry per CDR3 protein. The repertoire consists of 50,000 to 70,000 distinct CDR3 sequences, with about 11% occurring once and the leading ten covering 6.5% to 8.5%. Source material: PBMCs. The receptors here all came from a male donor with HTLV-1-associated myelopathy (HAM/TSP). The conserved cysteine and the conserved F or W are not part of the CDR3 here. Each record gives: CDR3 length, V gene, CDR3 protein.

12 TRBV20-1 SASRGVSGNTIY
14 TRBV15 ATSRESAGSTYEQY
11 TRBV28 ASAQRGTDEAF
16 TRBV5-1 ASSQNDGQSSYNSPLH
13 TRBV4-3 ASSQAAGKDYEQY
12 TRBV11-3 ASSSVRLVNTQY
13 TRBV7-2 ASIPTMVNTGELF
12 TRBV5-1 ASSLAADPYEQY
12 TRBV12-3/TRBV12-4 ASSFGSSYNEQF
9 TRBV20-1 SARGGTEAF
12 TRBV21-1 ASPGSREANVLT
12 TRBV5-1 ASTYSGNTGELF
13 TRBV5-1 ASSSRTPNTGELF
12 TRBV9 ASSIQGFGSPLH
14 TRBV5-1 ASRLGLGSRTVEQY
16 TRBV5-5 ASSLWGRTPLSGNTIY
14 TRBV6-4 ASSDEASGGSDTQY
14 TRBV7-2 ASSLVGRGRLNEQF
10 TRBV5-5 ASSFRGYGYT
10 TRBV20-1 SARDGPYEQY
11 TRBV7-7 ASSFGQSYEQY
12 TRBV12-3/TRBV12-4 ASSFLDSDEKLF
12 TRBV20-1 SATDGGYSNEQF
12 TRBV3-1 ASSQAPGSYEQY
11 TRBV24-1 ATSDGARYGYT
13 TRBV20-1 SARPRDHKYNEQF
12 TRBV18 ASSPDRARDTQY
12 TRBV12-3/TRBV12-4 ASSFGASSDTQY
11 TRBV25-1 ASSRMGYNEQF
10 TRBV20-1 SASPLQGEQY
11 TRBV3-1 ASSQNRADTQY
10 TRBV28 ASSSVLYVQY
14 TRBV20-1 SARDLTGGRTGGLF
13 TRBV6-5 ASRAGEAGANVLT
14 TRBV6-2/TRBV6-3 ASSYGGLGDDQPQH
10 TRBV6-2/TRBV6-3 ASMTGNYGYT
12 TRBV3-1 ASSQVQGVYEQY
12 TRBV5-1 ASSLGATGYGYT
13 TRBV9 ASSATGQGPQPQH
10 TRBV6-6 ASSYSDYEQY
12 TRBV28 ASRRPERGGEQY
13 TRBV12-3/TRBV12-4 ASHTEPQPNTEAF
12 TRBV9 ASSASDSSDTQY
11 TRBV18 ASSPRTGPTQY
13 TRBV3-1 ASSQGRLAADTQY
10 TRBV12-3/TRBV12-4 ASRRGQETQY
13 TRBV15 ATSPDRAPNYEQY
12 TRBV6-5 ASTLGRLSGELF
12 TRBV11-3 ASSPGPFRYEQY
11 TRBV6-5 ASRLPGVLGYT
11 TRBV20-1 SARDKENYGYT
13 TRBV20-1 SAPRGGGGSNIQY
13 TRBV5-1 ASSPSGTYYNEQF
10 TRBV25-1 ASSALAETQY
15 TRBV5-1 ASSLAGLAGSTDTQY
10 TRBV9 ASSVQSYEQY
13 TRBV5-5 ASSLGRFQNTEAF